Presented here are 25 T cell receptor beta chains from one specimen sequenced in a study of blood T cell repertoires in COVID-19. The repertoire was sequenced with immunoSEQ multiplex PCR; TCRdb's copy has only in-frame clones and lacks some. The repertoire holds about 160,000 clones, roughly 85% seen once, with 4.4% in the top ten. Sequenced: PBMCs or T cells enriched from blood (not recorded which). Receptor source: a woman between 45 and 65 years old who had recovered from COVID-19.

The count of this clone is one. J is TRBJ1-1 and V is TRBV6-5, with 8 bases that match TRBD1. CDR3 length equals 14 residues. Germline loops: CDR1 MNHEY, CDR2 SVGAGI. V lost 6 bases and J lost 1; bases outside the gene matches: 4. The CDR3 loop reads CASRGQASNTEAFF. The CDR3 DNA follows: TGTGCCAGCAGGGGACAGGCATCGAACACTGAAGCTTTCTTT.

This chain links TRBV5-8 with TRBJ2-7, with unresolved D. Trimming removed 0 bases at V and 6 bases at J, with 4 bases between. The CDR3 is made up of 11 amino acids. The germline CDR1 and CDR2 sequences are SGHTS and YDEGEE. CDR3 amino acids: CASSLAVEQYV. As DNA, the CDR3 is TGTGCCAGCAGCTTGGCAGTCGAGCAGTACGTC.

This chain uses TRBV28 with TRBJ2-7; D possibly corresponds to TRBD1 (8 bases). Trimming left V 7 bases short and J 2 bases short, with 18 bases between. CDR1 and CDR2 from the germline V gene are MDHEN and SYDVKM. This CDR3 comprises 15 residues. The CDR3 DNA is TGTGCCAGCACCCTGGGGGGGACAGGTGCCTACGAGCAGTACGTC. Translation: CASTLGGTGAYEQYV.

V usage is TRBV28 and J usage is TRBJ1-1, with D maybe TRBD1 (6 bases). V was shortened by 6 bases and J by 11 bases, with 28 bases between the two germline ends. Germline V CDR1 and CDR2: MDHEN, SYDVKM. The CDR3 is made up of 16 amino acids. CDR3 DNA sequence: TGTGCCAGCAGCCTGGCGAGCGCGACAGGTGACGTGAGGGCTTTCTTT. Translated: CASSLASATGDVRAFF.

V usage is TRBV30 and J usage is TRBJ1-2, with D hard to call. CDR3 length: 13 amino acids. V lost 0 bases, J lost 2 bases, and 7 bases lay in between. Germline-derived CDR1 and CDR2 are GTSNPN and SVGIG (reference sequence). The CDR3 nucleotides are TGTGCCTGGAGTGTGAGGAGGAACTATGGCTACACCTTC. This translates into CAWSVRRNYGYTF.

This clone is a singleton in its sample. As DNA, the CDR3 is TGTGCCAGCAGCCCCAGCGGGAGGGGGAGGTGGGAGACCCAGTACTTC. It encodes CASSPSGRGRWETQYF. The rearrangement joins TRBV9 to TRBJ2-5, with TRBD2 matching 10 bases. The V gene end was trimmed by 4 bases and the J gene end by 5 bases; junction bases not matched to a gene: 11. Germline CDR1 and CDR2: SGDLS and YYNGEE. The CDR3 covers 16 residues.

This clone was seen repeatedly, ten times or more. At the DNA level, this CDR3 is encoded by other sequences in the same sample as well. The CDR3, as DNA: TGTGCCAGCAGCTTAAGAGGAACTGAAGCTTTCTTT. It specifies CASSLRGTEAFF. The chain combines TRBV5-6 with TRBJ1-1; D unclear. The CDR3 spans 12 residues. Germline V gives CDR1 SGHDT, CDR2 YYEEEE. The V end lost 2 bases, the J end lost 5 bases, and 7 bases lay between the germline ends.

V usage is TRBV6-5 and J usage is TRBJ1-6; possibly TRBD1 for D (6 bases). Trimming cost V 6 bases and J 14 bases, with 23 bases left between them. Germline V CDR1 and CDR2: MNHEY, SVGAGI. The CDR3 length is 15 residues. In DNA, the CDR3 is TGTGCCAGCAGCCAGCCGGGACAACCCATCGAGGCCCTCCACTTT. This translates into CASSQPGQPIEALHF.

The chain links TRBV28 to TRBJ1-2; D remains ambiguous. The CDR3 is made up of 14 amino acids. Trimming took off 5 bases at V and 6 bases at J, with 16 bases between the two ends. The germline V gene has CDR1 MDHEN and CDR2 SYDVKM. This chain's CDR3 is CASSPSGRIDGYTF. DNA of the CDR3: TGTGCCAGCAGTCCCTCGGGGAGGATCGATGGCTACACCTTC.

The rearrangement joins TRBV2 to TRBJ2-7; 7 bases map to TRBD2. Germline V gene lookup returns CDR1 SNHLY and CDR2 FYNNEI. After removal of 2 bases from V and 2 bases from J, the junction contained 6 bases not matched to a gene. The CDR3 is 15 amino acids. The CDR3 DNA follows: TGTGCCAGCAGTGAACGTCGGCGGGGGACCTACGAGCAGTACGTC. Its protein product is CASSERRRGTYEQYV.

The chain combines TRBV7-9 with TRBJ1-4; tentative D call: TRBD1 (6 bases). This CDR3 region has 14 residues. Trimming left V 5 bases short and J 6 bases short, with 13 bases between. Germline-derived CDR1 and CDR2 are SEHNR and FQNEAQ (reference sequence). CDR3 DNA sequence: TGTGCCAGCAGCCCGGGGGGGGCGGATGAAAAACTGTTTTTT. This gives the protein CASSPGGADEKLFF. The full variable domain, completed using reference TRBV7-9 and TRBJ1-4, is DTGVSQNPRHKITKRGQNVTFRCDPISEHNRLYWYRQTLGQGPEFLTYFQNEAQLEKSRLLSDRFSAERPKGSFSTLEIQRTEQGDSAMYLCASSPGGADEKLFFGSGTQLSVL.

A note on this clone: This same CDR3 is encoded by further DNA sequences in the sample. The chain links TRBV30 to TRBJ1-5, with D possibly TRBD1 on 6 matching bases. Germline V gene data show CDR1 as GTSNPN and CDR2 as SVGIG (reference sequence). The ends were cut back, 0 bases at V and 4 bases at J, with 7 bases in the middle. This CDR3 is 13 amino acids long. The CDR3 coding sequence is TGTGCCTGGAGTGTAGGGGGAAATCAGCCCCAGCATTTT. It specifies CAWSVGGNQPQHF.

This clone was seen a few times. The V call is TRBV6-4, the J call TRBJ2-1, with D possibly matching TRBD2 (6 bases). The CDR3 spans 15 residues. The germline gives CDR1 MRHNA, CDR2 SNTAGT. Trimming stripped 4 bases from V and 2 bases from J, with 12 bases between. The CDR3 spells CASSVTSGPYNEQFF. The CDR3 region has the DNA TGTGCCAGCAGTGTGACCAGCGGGCCCTACAATGAGCAGTTCTTC.

The V gene is TRBV7-3, the J gene TRBJ1-1; TRBD1 aligns across 9 bases. This CDR3 comprises 14 residues. Germline V gene sequence: CDR1 SGHTA, CDR2 FQGTGA. The trim removed 5 bases at V and 3 bases at J, leaving 4 bases unmatched. CDR3 bases: TGTGCCAGCAGCCCACAGGGGGCTTACACTGAAGCTTTCTTT. Amino acid sequence: CASSPQGAYTEAFF. Variable domain in full (rest from reference TRBV7-3 and TRBJ1-1): GAGVSQTPSNKVTEKGKYVELRCDPISGHTALYWYRQSLGQGPEFLIYFQGTGAADDSGLPNDRFFAVRPEGSVSTLKIQRTERGDSAVYLCASSPQGAYTEAFFGQGTRLTVV.

This sequence joins TRBV19 and TRBJ2-5; a weak D match, TRBD2 (6 bases). The length of the CDR3 is 14 residues. The V gene's germline CDR1 is LNHDA and CDR2 SQIVND (reference sequence). Trimming pared 3 bases from V and 1 base from J, leaving 9 bases between. In DNA, the CDR3 is TGTGCCAGTAGTATCGGGGGAGGCCAAGAGACCCAGTACTTC. It codes for CASSIGGGQETQYF.

The chain combines TRBV6-4 with TRBJ1-6; possible D gene TRBD1, 6 bases. The CDR3 is 13 residues long. The V end was cut by 0 bases, the J end by 12 bases, with 9 bases between. Per germline, CDR1 MRHNA and CDR2 SNTAGT. Here the CDR3 reads CASSDSGRGPLHF. The DNA for the CDR3 is TGTGCCAGCAGTGACTCGGGCAGGGGACCCCTCCACTTT.

This clone was counted a single time. The chain links TRBV4-1 to TRBJ1-4; D uncertain. Germline assignment: CDR1 MGHRA and CDR2 YSYEKL. The CDR3 is 14 residues long. Trimming removed 2 bases at V and 4 bases at J, with 8 bases between. CDR3 protein: CASSQPLGNEKLFF. The CDR3 nucleotides are TGCGCCAGCAGCCAACCCCTCGGTAATGAAAAACTGTTTTTT.

The chain recombines TRBV10-2 with TRBJ1-5; perhaps TRBD1 as D (6 bases). CDR1 is WSHSY and CDR2 is SAAADI in the germline V gene. V lost 6 bases and J 4 bases, leaving 16 bases between the germline ends. This CDR3 is built from 15 residues. CDR3 region: CASRGAGTPNQPQHF. CDR3 nucleotide sequence: TGCGCCAGCAGGGGGGCCGGGACCCCAAATCAGCCCCAGCATTTT.

This chain joins TRBV6-5 and TRBJ1-1, with unresolved D. This CDR3 contains 12 residues. Deletions cut 3 bases from V and 11 bases from J, with 13 bases between. Per germline, CDR1 MNHEY and CDR2 SVGAGI. The CDR3 loop reads CASSYRKGGAFF. The CDR3 region has the DNA TGTGCCAGCAGTTATCGGAAGGGAGGGGCTTTCTTT.

The CDR3 region is CASTGLPGIIQYF. CDR3 coding DNA: TGTGCCAGCACGGGACTACCCGGAATCATTCAGTACTTC. The chain employs TRBV7-9 and TRBJ2-4; TRBD2 agrees at 7 bases. V was pared by 7 bases and J by 9 bases, with 9 bases of the junction left unmatched. Germline loops: CDR1 SEHNR, CDR2 FQNEAQ (reference sequence). The CDR3 runs 13 residues.

On this clone itself: Compared with germline, one end of the junction differs, possibly owing to a read error. The V call is TRBV5-6, the J call TRBJ1-1; TRBD1 matches at 8 bases. Germline lookup yields CDR1 SGHDT and CDR2 YYEEEE. The CDR3 loop spans 10 amino acids. In nucleotides, the CDR3 is TGTGCCAGCAGGGGGTCCCGGGACAGGTTT. Its translation: CASRGSRDRF.

The chain combines TRBV28 with TRBJ1-2, with D possibly matching TRBD1 (5 bases). CDR1 and CDR2 (germline): MDHEN, SYDVKM. The V end lost 1 base, the J end lost 2 bases, and 14 bases lay between the germline ends. CDR3 size: 16 residues. Here the CDR3 DNA reads TGTGCCAGCAGTTTATTCCCTCGTGGGGCGAACTATGGCTACACCTTC. This gives the protein CASSLFPRGANYGYTF.

This clone was counted once. The rearrangement links TRBV5-1 to TRBJ2-2; TRBD1 is a possible D gene (5 bases). The CDR3 is 17 residues long. Looked up from germline, CDR1 is SGHRS and CDR2 is YFSETQ. The ends were cut back, 0 bases at V and 2 bases at J, with 14 bases in the middle. In DNA form, the CDR3 reads TGCGCCAGCAGCTTGGTGGTTTTGGACACCAACACCGGGGAGCTGTTTTTT. Protein product: CASSLVVLDTNTGELFF.

This clone has just a few counts. This chain connects TRBV27 to TRBJ1-5; D might be TRBD1 (6 bases). V shed 2 bases and J shed 10 bases, with 12 bases lying between them. This CDR3 contains 13 residues. Looked up from germline, CDR1 is MNHEY and CDR2 is SMNVEV (reference sequence). CDR3 nucleotides: TGTGCCAGCAGTTTAGGGACACCCAACCCCCAGCATTTT. This sequence encodes CASSLGTPNPQHF.

This rearrangement joins TRBV20-1 to TRBJ1-1; D remains ambiguous. The V end was cut by 7 bases, the J end by 0 bases, with 6 bases between. There are 11 residues in the CDR3. Germline loops: CDR1 DFQATT, CDR2 SNEGSKA (reference sequence). Written as DNA, the CDR3 is TGCAGTGGGCTGGTGAACACTGAAGCTTTCTTT. Its translation is CSGLVNTEAFF.